This TCR beta chain was observed in a study of T cells in Graves' hyperthyroidism and ophthalmopathy. Amplification of TCR beta CDR3 regions used RNA as the template. The study used the HTBI primer set for a first-round RT-PCR of the TCR CDR3. TCRdb ran MiXCR on the multiplex PCR reads and lists one entry per CDR3 protein. Of some 700,000 distinct CDR3 sequences listed, 17% are singletons. V was clipped by 5 bases and J by 14 bases, with 19 bases between them. Germline V gene lookup returns CDR1 MNHNS and CDR2 SASEGT. The CDR3 extends over 14 amino acids. PBMCs were obtained from approximately 10 ml fresh peripheral blood. This clonotype has at least ten counts.

Sequencing was done on a sample of blood. The chain uses TRBV6-1 and TRBJ1-6; no clear D gene. This TCR was sampled from a man aged 50 or older with Graves' hyperthyroidism. CDR3 protein: CASSKDLVDHTLHF. The CDR3 nucleotides are TGTGCCAGCAGTAAGGATTTGGTGGACCACACCCTCCACTTT.